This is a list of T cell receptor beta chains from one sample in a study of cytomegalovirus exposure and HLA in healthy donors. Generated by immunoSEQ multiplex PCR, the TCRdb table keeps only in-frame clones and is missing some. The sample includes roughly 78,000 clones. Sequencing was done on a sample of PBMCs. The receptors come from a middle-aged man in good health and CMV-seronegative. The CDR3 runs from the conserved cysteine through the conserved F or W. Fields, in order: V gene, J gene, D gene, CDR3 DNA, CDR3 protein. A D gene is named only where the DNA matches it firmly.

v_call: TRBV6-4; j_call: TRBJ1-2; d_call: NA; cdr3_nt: TGTGCCAGCAGTGACGGCGGAGACTATGGCTACACCTTC; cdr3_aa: CASSDGGDYGYTF
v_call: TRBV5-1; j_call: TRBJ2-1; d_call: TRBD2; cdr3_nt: TGCGCCAGCAGCTTGGTGGAGATAGCGGGTTTATCTAGCTCCTACAATGAGCAGTTCTTC; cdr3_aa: CASSLVEIAGLSSSYNEQFF
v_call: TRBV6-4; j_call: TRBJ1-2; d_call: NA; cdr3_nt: TGTGCCAGCAGTGCCCGCACCTTC; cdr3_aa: CASSARTF
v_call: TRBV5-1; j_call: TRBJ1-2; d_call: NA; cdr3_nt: TGCGCCAGCAGCGGTAGCGCCACTAACTATGGCTACACCTTC; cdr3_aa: CASSGSATNYGYTF
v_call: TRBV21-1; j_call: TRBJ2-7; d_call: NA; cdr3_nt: TGTGCCAGCAGCAAAGCACCGGGACTAGCTGCACCGCTTTACTACGAGCAGTACTTC; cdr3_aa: CASSKAPGLAAPLYYEQYF
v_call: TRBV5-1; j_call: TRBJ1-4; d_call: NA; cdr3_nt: TGCGCCAGCAGCTGGGGCGGGGCAACTAATGAAAAACTGTTTTTT; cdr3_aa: CASSWGGATNEKLFF
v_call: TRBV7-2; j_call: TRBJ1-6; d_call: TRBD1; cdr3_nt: TGTGCCAGCAGGCAACGGGGGACAGATAATTCACCCCTCCACTTT; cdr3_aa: CASRQRGTDNSPLHF
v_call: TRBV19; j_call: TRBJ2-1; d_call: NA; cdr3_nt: TGTGCCAGTAGTAAACACAGGACCGGGAATGAGCAGTTCTTC; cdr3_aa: CASSKHRTGNEQFF
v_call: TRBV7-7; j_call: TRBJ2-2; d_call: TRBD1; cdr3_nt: TGTGCCAGCAGCTTAGAGACAGGGCATGCCGGGGAGCTGTTTTTT; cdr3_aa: CASSLETGHAGELFF
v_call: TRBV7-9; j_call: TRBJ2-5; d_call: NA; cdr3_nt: TGTGCCAGCAGCTTTTCAGAAAGATGGGAGACCCAGTACTTC; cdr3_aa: CASSFSERWETQYF
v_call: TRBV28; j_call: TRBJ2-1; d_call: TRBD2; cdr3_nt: TGTGCCAGCAGCTCGACTAGCGGGAGATTCAGTGAGCAGTTCTTC; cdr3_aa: CASSSTSGRFSEQFF
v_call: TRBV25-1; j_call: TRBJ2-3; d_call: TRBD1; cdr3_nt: TGTGCCAGCAAATCGATCCCGGGACAGGGAACAGATACGCAGTATTTT; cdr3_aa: CASKSIPGQGTDTQYF
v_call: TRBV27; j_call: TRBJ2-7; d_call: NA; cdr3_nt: TGTGCCAGCAGTTTTATTCACGGGAGCTACGAGCAGTACTTC; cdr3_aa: CASSFIHGSYEQYF
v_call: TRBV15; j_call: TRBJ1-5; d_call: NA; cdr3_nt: TGTGCCACCAGCTCCTTAGGCGGTCAGCCCCAGCATTTT; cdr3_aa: CATSSLGGQPQHF
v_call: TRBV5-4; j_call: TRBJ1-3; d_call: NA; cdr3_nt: TGTGCCAGCAGCTTGGGAGGAGGATCTGGAAACACCATATATTTT; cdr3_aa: CASSLGGGSGNTIYF
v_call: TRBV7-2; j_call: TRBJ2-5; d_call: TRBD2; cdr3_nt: TGTGCCAGCAGCACGGGAGGGGCCCAAGAGACCCAGTACTTC; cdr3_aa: CASSTGGAQETQYF
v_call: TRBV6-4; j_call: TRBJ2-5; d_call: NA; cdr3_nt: TGTGCCAGCAGCGGGGAGCCCCAAGAGACCCAGTACTTC; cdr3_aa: CASSGEPQETQYF
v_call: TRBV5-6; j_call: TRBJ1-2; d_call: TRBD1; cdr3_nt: TGTGCCAGCAGCCTTGGGACAGAGAATGGCTACACCTTC; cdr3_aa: CASSLGTENGYTF
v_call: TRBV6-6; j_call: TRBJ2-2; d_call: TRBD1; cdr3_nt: TGTGCCAGCAGTTTAGCAGACAGGGCGGTAGCTGGGGAGCTGTTTTTT; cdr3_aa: CASSLADRAVAGELFF
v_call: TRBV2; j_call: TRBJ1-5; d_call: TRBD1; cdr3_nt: TGTGCCAGCAGTCCCACAGGGGGAACAAATCAGCCCCAGCATTTT; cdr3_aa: CASSPTGGTNQPQHF
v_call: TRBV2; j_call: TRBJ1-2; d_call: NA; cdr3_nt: TGTGCCAGCAGTGAAGTGACAGCTAACTATGGCTACACCTTC; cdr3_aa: CASSEVTANYGYTF
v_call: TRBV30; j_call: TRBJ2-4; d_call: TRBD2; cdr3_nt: TGTGCCTGGACTAGCGGACTGGGGGGGAACATTCAGTACTTC; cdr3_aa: CAWTSGLGGNIQYF
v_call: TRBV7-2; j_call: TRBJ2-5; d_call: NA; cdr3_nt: TGTGCCAGCAGCTTTAAGGGGGATAGTACGAACCAGTACTTC; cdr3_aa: CASSFKGDSTNQYF
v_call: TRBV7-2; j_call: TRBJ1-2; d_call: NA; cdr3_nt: TGTGCCAGCAGCTCTCTTGCGGGGGTTGGCGGCTACACCTTC; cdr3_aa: CASSSLAGVGGYTF
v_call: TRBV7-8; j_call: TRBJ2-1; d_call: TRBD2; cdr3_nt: TGTGCCAGCAGCTCCAGATTAGCGGGAAGTCGAGGATCCTACAATGAGCAGTTCTTC; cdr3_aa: CASSSRLAGSRGSYNEQFF
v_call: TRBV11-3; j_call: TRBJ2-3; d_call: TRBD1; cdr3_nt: TGTGCCAGCAGCGCTGGACAGGGGTCAGATACGCAGTATTTT; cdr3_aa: CASSAGQGSDTQYF
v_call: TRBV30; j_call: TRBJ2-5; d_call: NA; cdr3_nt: TGTGCCTGGAGTGCGTTAGAGACCCAGTACTTC; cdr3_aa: CAWSALETQYF
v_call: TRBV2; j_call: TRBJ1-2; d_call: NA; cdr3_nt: TGTGCCAGACAGGGAACGGGTGGCTACGCCTTC; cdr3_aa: CARQGTGGYAF
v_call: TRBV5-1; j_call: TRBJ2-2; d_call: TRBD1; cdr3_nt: TGCGCCAGCAGGCCCGGGACAGGGTTAACCGGGGAGCTGTTTTTT; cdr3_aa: CASRPGTGLTGELFF
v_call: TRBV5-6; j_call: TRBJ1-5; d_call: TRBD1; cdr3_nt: TGTGCCAGCAGCTTAGAGGGGGCCGTTGGCAATCAGCCCCAGCATTTT; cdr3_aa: CASSLEGAVGNQPQHF
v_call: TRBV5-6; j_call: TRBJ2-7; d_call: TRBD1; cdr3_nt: TGTGCCAGCAGCTCCGGGACAGGGATCTACGAGCAGTACTTC; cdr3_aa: CASSSGTGIYEQYF
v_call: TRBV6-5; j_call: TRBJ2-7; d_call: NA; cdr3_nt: TGTGCCAGCAGGCAGGGCTTGGGCGAGCAGTACTTC; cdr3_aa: CASRQGLGEQYF
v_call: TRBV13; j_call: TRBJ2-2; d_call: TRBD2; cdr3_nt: TGTGCCAGCAGCTTGTTCCGGACTAGCGGGGGGACCGGGGAGCTGTTTTTT; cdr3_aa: CASSLFRTSGGTGELFF
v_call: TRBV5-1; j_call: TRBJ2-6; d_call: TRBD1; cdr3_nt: TGCGCCAGCAGCTTGGGACAGGGGGCGCGCTCTGGGACCAACGTCCTGACTTTC; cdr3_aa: CASSLGQGARSGTNVLTF
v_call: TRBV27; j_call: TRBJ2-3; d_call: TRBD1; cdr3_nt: TGTGCCAGCAGTTTAAGGGGACAGGCGAGCACAGATACGCAGTATTTT; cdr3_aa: CASSLRGQASTDTQYF
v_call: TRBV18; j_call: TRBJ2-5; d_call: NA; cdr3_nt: TGTGCCAGCTCACCGGCAGGGGTCAGGGAGACCCAGTACTTC; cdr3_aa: CASSPAGVRETQYF
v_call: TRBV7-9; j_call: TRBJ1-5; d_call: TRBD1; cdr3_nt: TGTGCCAGCAGCATGGGACGGTGGACAGGGAATCAGCCCCAGCATTTT; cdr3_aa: CASSMGRWTGNQPQHF
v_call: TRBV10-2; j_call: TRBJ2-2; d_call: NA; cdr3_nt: TGCGCCAGCAGTGAGTTTCGGAACACCGGGGAGCTGTTTTTT; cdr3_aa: CASSEFRNTGELFF
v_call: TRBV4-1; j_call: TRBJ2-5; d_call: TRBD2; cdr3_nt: TGCGCCAGCAGCTATACTAGGGATAGCGGGGGGGCCGGTGAGACCCAGTACTTC; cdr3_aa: CASSYTRDSGGAGETQYF
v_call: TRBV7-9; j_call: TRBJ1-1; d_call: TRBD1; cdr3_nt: TGTGCCAGCAGCGCTGCTCGGACAGGGACAAACACTGAAGCTTTCTTT; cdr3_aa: CASSAARTGTNTEAFF
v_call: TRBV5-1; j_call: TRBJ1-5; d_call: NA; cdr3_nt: TGCGCCAGCAGCATCGGACCGGACAGCGGTGACAATCAGCCCCAGCATTTT; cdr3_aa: CASSIGPDSGDNQPQHF
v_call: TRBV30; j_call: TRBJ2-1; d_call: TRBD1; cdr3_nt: TGTGCCTGGAGTTCTTTGGGATGGGGACAGTACAATGAGCAGTTCTTC; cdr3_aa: CAWSSLGWGQYNEQFF
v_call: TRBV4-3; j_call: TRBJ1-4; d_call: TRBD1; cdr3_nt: TGCGCCAGCAGCCAGGAGGGCGGGGACAGCCTATTAGCAACTAATGAAAAACTGTTTTTT; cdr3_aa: CASSQEGGDSLLATNEKLFF
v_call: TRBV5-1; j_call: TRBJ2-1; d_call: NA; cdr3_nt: TGCGCCAGCAGCTTCACGGACTCCTCCTACAATGAGCAGTTCTTC; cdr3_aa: CASSFTDSSYNEQFF
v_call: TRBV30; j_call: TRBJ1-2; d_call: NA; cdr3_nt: TGTGCCTGGACCACGCGCCGAGGACTCCCCGGCTACACCTTC; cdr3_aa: CAWTTRRGLPGYTF
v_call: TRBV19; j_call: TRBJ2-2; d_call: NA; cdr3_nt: TGTGCCAGTAGTGCCACTAGAAAGGTCACCGGGGAGCTGTTTTTT; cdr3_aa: CASSATRKVTGELFF
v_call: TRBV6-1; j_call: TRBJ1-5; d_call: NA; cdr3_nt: TGTGCCAGCAGTGCTCCCTCAGGGTTTCAGAATCAGCCCCAGCATTTT; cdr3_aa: CASSAPSGFQNQPQHF
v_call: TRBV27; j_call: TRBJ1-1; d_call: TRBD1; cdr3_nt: TGTGCCAGCAGTTTAAGAGGACAGGGCCCAGGAGCTTTCTTT; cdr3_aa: CASSLRGQGPGAFF
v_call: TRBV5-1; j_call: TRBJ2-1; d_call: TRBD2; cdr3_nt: TGCGCCAGCAGCTTGGAGCGAGCGGGGGAGCAGTTCTTC; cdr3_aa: CASSLERAGEQFF
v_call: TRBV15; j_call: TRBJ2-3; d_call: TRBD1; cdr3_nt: TGTGCCACCTCTCAGGGGGTAGAAACAGATACGCAGTATTTT; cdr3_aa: CATSQGVETDTQYF
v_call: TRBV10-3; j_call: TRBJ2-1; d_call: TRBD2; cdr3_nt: TGTGCCATCTCGGGACTAGCGGGGGGGGTCTACAATGAGCAGTTCTTC; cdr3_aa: CAISGLAGGVYNEQFF
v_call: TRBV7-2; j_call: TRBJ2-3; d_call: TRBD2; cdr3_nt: TGTGCCAGCAGCTTAGTCGGGGGGTCCAGCACAGATACGCAGTATTTT; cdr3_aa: CASSLVGGSSTDTQYF
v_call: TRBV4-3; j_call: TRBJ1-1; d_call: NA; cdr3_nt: TGCGCCAGCAGCCAGGACAGAGACACTGAAGCTTTCTTT; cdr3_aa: CASSQDRDTEAFF
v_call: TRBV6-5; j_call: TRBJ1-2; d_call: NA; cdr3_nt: TGTGCCAGCAGTTACTCGGCGGTCGGCGGCTATGGCTACACCTTC; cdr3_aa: CASSYSAVGGYGYTF
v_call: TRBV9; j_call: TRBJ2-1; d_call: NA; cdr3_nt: TGTGCCAGCAGCGTAGGACTGACAGGCAATGGCCAAAATGAGCAGTTCTTC; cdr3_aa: CASSVGLTGNGQNEQFF